This T cell receptor (beta chain) was recorded in a study of vaccination and CD4 T cells after COVID-19. Across the whole study: With under ten mild cases and one severe, convalescent patients were SARS-CoV-2 positive by nasal swab PCR. Post-diagnosis, post-COVID samples were collected after a median 101 days, ranging 35 to 161. Stimulation of cells relied on overlapping spike peptides derived from SARS-CoV-2, HCoV-NL63, HCoV-OC43 and HCoV-229E.

This clonotype was seen a handful of times. Its antigen remains unknown. Trimming removed 3 bases at V and 8 bases at J, with 16 bases between. The CDR3 length is 14 residues. The germline CDR1 and CDR2 sequences are LNHDA and SQIVND (reference sequence). At the Johns Hopkins FTIC core, DNA taken from cultured CD4+ T cells was sequenced by way of the Oncomine TCR Beta short-read assay. MiXCR, run by TCRdb on the PCR reads, gives a single entry per CDR3 protein. There are under 25,000 distinct CDR3 sequences in the sample; around 50% occur only once, and roughly 14% lies in the top ten. The treatment is: 10-day PBMC culture with coronavirus spike peptide pools or control peptides (ViraFEST assay). Expansion of antigen-specific T cells with peptide pools by ViraFEST preceded sequencing of TCRs.

The chain links TRBV19 to TRBJ1-2; a weak D match, TRBD1 (6 bases). The material sequenced was cultured CD4+ T cells from blood. This sequence originates from a human donor with COVID-19. In nucleotides, the CDR3 is TGTGCCAGTAGTATTTCACCAGGGGCATTCGGCTACACCTTC. It yields the protein CASSISPGAFGYTF.